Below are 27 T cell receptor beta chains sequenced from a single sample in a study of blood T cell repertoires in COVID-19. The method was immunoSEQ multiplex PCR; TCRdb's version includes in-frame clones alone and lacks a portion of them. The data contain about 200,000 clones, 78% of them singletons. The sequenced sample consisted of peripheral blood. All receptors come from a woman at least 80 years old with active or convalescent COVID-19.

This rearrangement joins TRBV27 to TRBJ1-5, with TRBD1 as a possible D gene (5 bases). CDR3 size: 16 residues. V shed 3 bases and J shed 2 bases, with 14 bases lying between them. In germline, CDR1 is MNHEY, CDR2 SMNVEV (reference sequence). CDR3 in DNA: TGTGCCAGCAGTTTTCTAGGGGCACATGGCAATCAGCCCCAGCATTTT. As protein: CASSFLGAHGNQPQHF.

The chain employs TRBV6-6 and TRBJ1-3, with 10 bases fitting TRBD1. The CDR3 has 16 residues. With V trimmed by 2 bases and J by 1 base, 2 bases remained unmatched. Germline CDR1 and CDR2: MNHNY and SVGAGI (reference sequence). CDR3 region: CASSYGTGASGNTIYF. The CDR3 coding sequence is TGTGCCAGCAGTTACGGGACAGGGGCGTCTGGAAACACCATATATTTT.

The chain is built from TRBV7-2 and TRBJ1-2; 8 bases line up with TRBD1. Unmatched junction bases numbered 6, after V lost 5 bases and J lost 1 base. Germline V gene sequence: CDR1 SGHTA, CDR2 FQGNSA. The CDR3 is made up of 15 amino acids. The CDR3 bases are TGTGCCAGCAGCCTAGACAGGGGAGATAACTATGGCTACACCTTC. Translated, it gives CASSLDRGDNYGYTF.

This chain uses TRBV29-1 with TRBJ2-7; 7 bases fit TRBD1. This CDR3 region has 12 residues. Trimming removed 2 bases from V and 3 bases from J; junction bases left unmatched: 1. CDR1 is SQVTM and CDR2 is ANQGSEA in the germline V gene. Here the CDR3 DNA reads TGCAGCGTTGAAACAGGGGTCTACGAGCAGTACTTC. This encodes CSVETGVYEQYF.

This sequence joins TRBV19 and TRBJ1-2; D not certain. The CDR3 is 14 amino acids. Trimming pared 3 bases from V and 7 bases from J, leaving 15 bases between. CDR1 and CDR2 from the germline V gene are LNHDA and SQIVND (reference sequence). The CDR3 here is CASSMVNSGSGYTF. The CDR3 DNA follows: TGTGCCAGTAGTATGGTAAACTCCGGGAGTGGCTACACCTTC.

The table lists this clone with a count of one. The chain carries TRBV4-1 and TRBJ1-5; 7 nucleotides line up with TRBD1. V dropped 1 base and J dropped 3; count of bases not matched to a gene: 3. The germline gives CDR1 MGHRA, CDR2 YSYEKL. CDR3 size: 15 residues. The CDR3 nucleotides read TGCGCCAGCAGCCAAGGACAGGGTTTCAATCAGCCCCAGCATTTT. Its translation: CASSQGQGFNQPQHF.

CDR3 protein: CASSLLLAGADRRQYF. In nucleotides, the CDR3 is TGTGCCAGCAGTTTATTGCTAGCGGGGGCTGATAGGCGGCAGTACTTC. The chain combines TRBV28 with TRBJ2-7, with 10 bases aligning to TRBD2. Trimming at V came to 1 base and at J to 9 bases, leaving 12 bases not matched to a gene. The CDR3 is 16 amino acids. Germline V gene lookup returns CDR1 MDHEN and CDR2 SYDVKM.

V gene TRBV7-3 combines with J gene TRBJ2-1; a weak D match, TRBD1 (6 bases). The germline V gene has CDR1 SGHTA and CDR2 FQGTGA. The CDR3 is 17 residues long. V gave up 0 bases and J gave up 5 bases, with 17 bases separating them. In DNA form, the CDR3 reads TGTGCCAGCAGCTTAACCAACAGCCCACGGGACAACAATGAGCAGTTCTTC. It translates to CASSLTNSPRDNNEQFF.

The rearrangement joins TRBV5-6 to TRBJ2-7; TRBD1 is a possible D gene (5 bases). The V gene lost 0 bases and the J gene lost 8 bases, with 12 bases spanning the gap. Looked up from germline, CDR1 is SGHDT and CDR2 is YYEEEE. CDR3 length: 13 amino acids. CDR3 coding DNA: TGTGCCAGCAGCTTGGGGTCAGGGAAAAAGCAGTACTTC. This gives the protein CASSLGSGKKQYF.

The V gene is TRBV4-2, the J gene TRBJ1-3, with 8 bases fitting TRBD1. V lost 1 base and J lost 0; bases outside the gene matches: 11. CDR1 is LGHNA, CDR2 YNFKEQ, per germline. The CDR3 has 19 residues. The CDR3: CASSQGVQGTGASGNTIYF. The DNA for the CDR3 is TGTGCCAGCAGCCAAGGGGTCCAAGGGACAGGAGCCTCTGGAAACACCATATATTTT.

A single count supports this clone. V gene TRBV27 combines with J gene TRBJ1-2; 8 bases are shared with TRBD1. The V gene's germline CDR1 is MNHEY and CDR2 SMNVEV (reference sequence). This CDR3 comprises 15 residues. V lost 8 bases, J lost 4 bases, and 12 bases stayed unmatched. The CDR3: CASCLSGGLGYGYTF. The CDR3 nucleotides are TGTGCCAGCTGTCTTTCAGGGGGCCTAGGCTATGGCTACACCTTC.

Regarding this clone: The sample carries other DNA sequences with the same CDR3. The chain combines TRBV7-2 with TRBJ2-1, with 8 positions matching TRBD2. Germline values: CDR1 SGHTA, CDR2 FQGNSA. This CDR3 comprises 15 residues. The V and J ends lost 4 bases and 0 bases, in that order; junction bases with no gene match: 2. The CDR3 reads CASSSSGGSYNEQFF. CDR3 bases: TGTGCCAGCAGCTCAAGCGGGGGCTCCTACAATGAGCAGTTCTTC.

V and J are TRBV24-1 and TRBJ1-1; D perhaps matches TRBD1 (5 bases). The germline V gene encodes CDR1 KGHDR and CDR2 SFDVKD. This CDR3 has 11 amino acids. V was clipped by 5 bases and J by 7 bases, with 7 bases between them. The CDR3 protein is CATSGGGEAFF. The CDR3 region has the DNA TGTGCCACCAGTGGGGGGGGTGAAGCTTTCTTT.

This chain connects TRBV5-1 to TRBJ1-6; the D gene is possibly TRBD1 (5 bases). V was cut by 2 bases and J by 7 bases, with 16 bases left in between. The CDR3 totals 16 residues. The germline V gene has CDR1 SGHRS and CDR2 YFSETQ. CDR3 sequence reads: CASSFSTNTGNSPLHF. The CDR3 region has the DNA TGCGCCAGCAGCTTCTCAACCAATACAGGAAATTCACCCCTCCACTTT.

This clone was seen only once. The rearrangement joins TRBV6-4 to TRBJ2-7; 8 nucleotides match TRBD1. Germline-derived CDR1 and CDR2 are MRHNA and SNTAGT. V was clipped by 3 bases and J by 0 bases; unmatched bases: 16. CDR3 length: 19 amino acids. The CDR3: CASSESGTGLRTYSYEQYF. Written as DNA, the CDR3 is TGTGCCAGCAGTGAATCCGGGACAGGCCTAAGGACCTACTCCTACGAGCAGTACTTC.

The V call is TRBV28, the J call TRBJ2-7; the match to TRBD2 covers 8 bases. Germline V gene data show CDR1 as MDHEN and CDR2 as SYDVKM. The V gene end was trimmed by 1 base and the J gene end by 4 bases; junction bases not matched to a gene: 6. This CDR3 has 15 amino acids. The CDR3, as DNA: TGTGCCAGCAGTTTATTTGCGGGGGGTAGGTACGAGCAGTACTTC. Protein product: CASSLFAGGRYEQYF.

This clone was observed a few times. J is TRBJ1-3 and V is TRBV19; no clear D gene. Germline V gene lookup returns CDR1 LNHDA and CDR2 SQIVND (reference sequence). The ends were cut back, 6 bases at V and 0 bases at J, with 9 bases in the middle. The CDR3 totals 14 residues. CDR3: CASRRESSGNTIYF. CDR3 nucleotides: TGTGCCAGTAGGCGGGAGAGCTCTGGAAACACCATATATTTT.

CDR3 coding DNA: TGTGCCAGCAGTTTGACGGGAGCGGGGGGTTCCTACAATGAGCAGTTCTTC. It is translated as CASSLTGAGGSYNEQFF. The chain joins TRBV27 to TRBJ2-1, with 9 bases that match TRBD2. The CDR3 is 17 residues long. V gave up 3 bases and J gave up 1 base; unmatched junction bases: 7. From germline, CDR1 is MNHEY and CDR2 SMNVEV (reference sequence).

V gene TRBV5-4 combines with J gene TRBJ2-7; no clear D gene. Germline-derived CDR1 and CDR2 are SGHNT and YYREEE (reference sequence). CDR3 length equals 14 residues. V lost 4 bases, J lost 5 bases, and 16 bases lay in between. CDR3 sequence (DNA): TGTGCCAGCAGCCGTAAAAACTGGGCCCACGAGCAGTACTTC. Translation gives CASSRKNWAHEQYF. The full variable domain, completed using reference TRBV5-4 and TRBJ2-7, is ETGVTQSPTHLIKTRGQQVTLRCSSQSGHNTVSWYQQALGQGPQFIFQYYREEENGRGNFPPRFSGLQFPNYSSELNVNALELDDSALYLCASSRKNWAHEQYFGPGTRLTVT.

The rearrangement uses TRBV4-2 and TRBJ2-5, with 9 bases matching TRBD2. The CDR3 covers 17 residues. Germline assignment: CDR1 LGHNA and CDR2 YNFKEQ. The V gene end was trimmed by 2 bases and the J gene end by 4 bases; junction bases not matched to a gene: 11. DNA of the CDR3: TGTGCCAGCAGCCAATCCCTGCGGGGGGGGCTTTTAGAGACCCAGTACTTC. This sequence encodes CASSQSLRGGLLETQYF.

As DNA, the CDR3 is TGTGCCAGCAGTGGGCTAGCGGGGGGGCTAATCGGGGAGCTGTTTTTT. Protein: CASSGLAGGLIGELFF. V usage is TRBV28 and J usage is TRBJ2-2; TRBD2 matches 12 bases. V gave up 5 bases and J gave up 7 bases; unmatched junction bases: 8. The CDR3 is 16 amino acids. Germline CDR1 MDHEN, CDR2 SYDVKM.

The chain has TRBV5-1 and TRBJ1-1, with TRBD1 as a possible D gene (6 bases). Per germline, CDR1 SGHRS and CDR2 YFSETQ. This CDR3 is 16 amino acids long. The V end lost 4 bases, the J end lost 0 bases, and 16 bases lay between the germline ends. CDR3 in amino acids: CASSPLPTGLNTEAFF. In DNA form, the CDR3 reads TGCGCCAGCAGCCCACTCCCGACAGGCCTGAACACTGAAGCTTTCTTT.

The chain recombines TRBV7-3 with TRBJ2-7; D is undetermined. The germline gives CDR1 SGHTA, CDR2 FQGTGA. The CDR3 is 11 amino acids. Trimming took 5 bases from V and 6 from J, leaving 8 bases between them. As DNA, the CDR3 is TGTGCCAGCAGCGACGGGTCCGAGCAGTACTTC. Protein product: CASSDGSEQYF. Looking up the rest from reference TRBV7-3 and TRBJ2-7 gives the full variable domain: GAGVSQTPSNKVTEKGKYVELRCDPISGHTALYWYRQSLGQGPEFLIYFQGTGAADDSGLPNDRFFAVRPEGSVSTLKIQRTERGDSAVYLCASSDGSEQYFGPGTRLTVT.

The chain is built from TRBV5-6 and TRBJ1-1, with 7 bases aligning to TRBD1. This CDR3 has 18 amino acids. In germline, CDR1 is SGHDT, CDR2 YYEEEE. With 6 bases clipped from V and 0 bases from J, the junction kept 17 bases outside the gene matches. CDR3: CASMPYKFGTALNTEAFF. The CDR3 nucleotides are TGTGCCAGCATGCCCTACAAATTCGGGACAGCCTTGAACACTGAAGCTTTCTTT.

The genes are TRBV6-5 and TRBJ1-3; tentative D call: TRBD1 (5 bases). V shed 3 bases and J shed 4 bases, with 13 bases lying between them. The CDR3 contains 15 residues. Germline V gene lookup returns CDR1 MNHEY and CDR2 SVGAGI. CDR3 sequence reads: CASSYDSRPGNTIYF. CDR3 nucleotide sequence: TGTGCCAGCAGTTATGACAGCCGACCCGGAAACACCATATATTTT.

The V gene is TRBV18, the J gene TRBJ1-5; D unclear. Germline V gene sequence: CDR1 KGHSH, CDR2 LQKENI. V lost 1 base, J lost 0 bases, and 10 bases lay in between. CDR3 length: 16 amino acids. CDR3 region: CASSPRQDHSNQPQHF. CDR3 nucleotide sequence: TGTGCCAGCTCACCACGGCAGGATCATAGCAATCAGCCCCAGCATTTT.

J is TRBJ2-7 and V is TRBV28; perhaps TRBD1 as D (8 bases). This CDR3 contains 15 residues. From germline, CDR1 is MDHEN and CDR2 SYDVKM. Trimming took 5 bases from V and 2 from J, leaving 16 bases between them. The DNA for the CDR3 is TGTGCCAGCAGTGGACAGGGAGGGACGACCTACGAGCAGTACTTC. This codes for CASSGQGGTTYEQYF. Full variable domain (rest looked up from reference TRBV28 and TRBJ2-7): DVKVTQSSRYLVKRTGEKVFLECVQDMDHENMFWYRQDPGLGLRLIYFSYDVKMKEKGDIPEGYSVSREKKERFSLILESASTNQTSMYLCASSGQGGTTYEQYFGPGTRLTVT.